This entry lists 25 T cell receptor beta chains sequenced from one sample in a study of human T cells and chemical hapten exposure. Each CDR3 protein gets one entry after TCRdb re-called the RACE reads with MiXCR. The data show around 120,000 distinct CDR3 sequences, with roughly an eighth seen just once and around 0.84% held by the top ten. Noted time point: patch test 1, 2 weeks after DPC sensitization. As to treatment: therapeutic diphenylcyclopropenone sensitization with weekly scalp DPC. The source material was whole blood, sampled in connection with sensitization to the hapten diphenylcyclopropenone (DPC). The receptors come from a man aged 18 to 30 with alopecia areata. Some clones in this sample may be carry-over from other donors' samples.

This clonotype was picked up a small number of times. The CDR3 reads CATVKGLTEAFF. Written as DNA, the CDR3 is TGTGCTACGGTAAAGGGGCTCACTGAAGCTTTCTTT. The rearrangement joins TRBV6-1 to TRBJ1-1; tentative D call: TRBD1 (5 bases). Germline CDR1 reads MNHNS; CDR2 reads SASEGT. The CDR3 consists of 12 residues.

V and J are TRBV11-2 and TRBJ2-1, with D possibly being TRBD1 (6 bases). Germline CDR1 is SGHAT and CDR2 is FQNNGV. The CDR3 spans 15 residues. The ends were cut back, 5 bases at V and 12 bases at J, with 23 bases in the middle. The CDR3 loop reads CASSPPLDSAFAQFF. The CDR3 nucleotides read TGTGCCAGCAGCCCTCCCCTGGACAGCGCCTTTGCGCAGTTCTTC.

This clonotype was counted a few times. The chain recombines TRBV12-3 or TRBV12-4 with TRBJ2-3; D unresolved. V lost 7 bases and J lost 4, with 15 bases in between. The CDR3 has 14 residues. CDR3 coding DNA: TGTGCCAGCAAGTTGGACCCCGGGCCAGATACGCAGTATTTT. Translated, it gives CASKLDPGPDTQYF.

The chain couples TRBV7-3 to TRBJ1-2; 10 bases are shared with TRBD1. The CDR3 consists of 13 residues. V gave up 5 bases and J gave up 7 bases; unmatched junction bases: 4. From germline, CDR1 is SGHTA and CDR2 FQGTGA. The CDR3 region has the DNA TGTGCCAGCAGCCCGACAGGGGGCTCTGGCTACACCTTC. It yields the protein CASSPTGGSGYTF.

A few counts support this clonotype. The J gene is TRBJ2-5, the V gene TRBV9; D could derive from TRBD1 or TRBD2 (6 bases each). The CDR3 sequence is 15 residues long. From germline, CDR1 is SGDLS and CDR2 YYNGEE. The ends were cut back, 0 bases at V and 4 bases at J, with 13 bases in the middle. This CDR3 reads CASSVDGGLRETQYF. CDR3 sequence (DNA): TGTGCCAGCAGCGTAGATGGGGGGCTACGAGAGACCCAGTACTTC. Together with reference TRBV9 and TRBJ2-5, the CDR3 gives the full variable domain: DSGVTQTPKHLITATGQRVTLRCSPRSGDLSVYWYQQSLDQGLQFLIQYYNGEERAKGNILERFSAQQFPDLHSELNLSSLELGDSALYFCASSVDGGLRETQYFGPGTRLLVL.

This clonotype was detected only a few times. The CDR3 reads CASTSATGYNEQFF. DNA of the CDR3: TGTGCTAGTACCTCCGCGACAGGTTACAATGAGCAGTTCTTC. The chain joins TRBV12-5 to TRBJ2-1; D possibly corresponds to TRBD1 (6 bases). The CDR3 contains 14 residues. V lost 8 bases and J 4 bases, leaving 15 bases between the germline ends. The germline CDR1 and CDR2 sequences are LGHNT and FRNRAP.

The chain links TRBV9 to TRBJ1-1; tentative D call: TRBD1 (5 bases). The germline V gene has CDR1 SGDLS and CDR2 YYNGEE. The CDR3 runs to 14 residues. The V and J ends lost 0 bases and 5 bases respectively, with 11 bases between them. The CDR3 protein is CASSVDHGGTEAFF. CDR3 coding DNA: TGTGCCAGCAGCGTAGATCACGGGGGAACTGAAGCTTTCTTT. The variable domain in full, completed from reference TRBV9 and TRBJ1-1, reads DSGVTQTPKHLITATGQRVTLRCSPRSGDLSVYWYQQSLDQGLQFLIQYYNGEERAKGNILERFSAQQFPDLHSELNLSSLELGDSALYFCASSVDHGGTEAFFGQGTRLTVV.

This chain links TRBV7-2 with TRBJ2-5; 7 nucleotides match TRBD1. CDR1 is SGHTA, CDR2 FQGNSA, per germline. Trimming removed 2 bases from V and 0 bases from J; junction bases left unmatched: 0. The CDR3 runs to 14 residues. As DNA, the CDR3 is TGTGCCAGCAGCTTACAGGGGGACCAAGAGACCCAGTACTTC. It specifies CASSLQGDQETQYF.

The chain uses TRBV7-6 and TRBJ2-7, with 7 bases lining up with TRBD1. V shed 5 bases and J 3 bases; nucleotides not matched to a gene: 7. The CDR3 length is 14 residues. CDR1 SGHVS and CDR2 FNYEAQ come from the germline V gene. This CDR3 is CASSLRDSNYEQYF. CDR3 sequence (DNA): TGTGCCAGCAGCCTCCGGGACAGCAACTACGAGCAGTACTTC.

This chain uses TRBV12-3 or TRBV12-4 with TRBJ1-2; TRBD1 might be the D (6 bases). V was clipped by 8 bases and J by 3 bases, with 16 bases between them. The CDR3 consists of 14 residues. The CDR3 DNA is TGTGCCAGCCGTGGGGGTTGGGGGCACTATGGCTACACCTTC. Protein: CASRGGWGHYGYTF.

This clonotype came up many times. The rearrangement links TRBV29-1 to TRBJ1-1; D is unclear. Germline CDR1 and CDR2: SQVTM and ANQGSEA. The CDR3 totals 12 residues. V was shortened by 6 bases and J by 10 bases, with 18 bases between the two germline ends. The CDR3 here is CSVRPGVDIAFF. CDR3 DNA sequence: TGCAGCGTGCGACCGGGAGTTGATATAGCTTTCTTT.

The V call is TRBV12-3 or TRBV12-4, the J call TRBJ2-2, with 10 bases matching TRBD1. CDR3 length: 15 amino acids. After removal of 3 bases from V and 6 bases from J, the junction contained 4 bases not matched to a gene. The CDR3 sequence: CASSLGTGVAGELFF. CDR3 in DNA: TGTGCCAGCAGTTTGGGGACAGGGGTAGCCGGGGAGCTGTTTTTT.

This clonotype showed up just a few times. The genes are TRBV7-3 and TRBJ2-2, with D hard to call. Germline V gives CDR1 SGHTA, CDR2 FQGTGA. The CDR3 runs 13 residues. V shed 2 bases and J shed 4 bases, with 5 bases lying between them. This CDR3 is CASSLDGTGELFF. The CDR3 bases are TGTGCCAGCAGCTTAGATGGCACCGGGGAGCTGTTTTTT.

The gene calls are TRBV7-2 and TRBJ1-1, with a weak D call TRBD1 (5 bases). The germline V gene encodes CDR1 SGHTA and CDR2 FQGNSA. With 7 bases removed from V and 4 bases from J, the gap between germline ends came to 16 bases. The CDR3 is made up of 14 amino acids. This chain's CDR3 is CASKFSLGGTEAFF. Here the CDR3 DNA reads TGTGCCAGCAAGTTCAGTTTGGGGGGCACTGAAGCTTTCTTT.

There are a few counts of this clonotype. V usage is TRBV12-3 or TRBV12-4 and J usage is TRBJ1-2, with D uncertain. CDR3 length: 12 amino acids. The V end lost 3 bases, the J end lost 3 bases, and 5 bases lay between the germline ends. CDR3 region: CASSFGYYGYTF. CDR3 coding DNA: TGTGCCAGCAGTTTCGGGTACTATGGCTACACCTTC.

The gene calls are TRBV20-1 and TRBJ2-3; TRBD2 matches at 9 bases. Germline V gene sequence: CDR1 DFQATT, CDR2 SNEGSKA (reference sequence). The CDR3 spans 15 residues. The DNA for the CDR3 is TGCAGCACCCCGACGGCGGGGGGGCTAACAGATACGCAGTATTTT. This gives the protein CSTPTAGGLTDTQYF.

This chain connects TRBV7-2 to TRBJ2-7; TRBD1 might be the D (5 bases). Germline V lookup: CDR1 SGHTA, CDR2 FQGNSA. Between the trimmed V and J ends, which lost 1 base and 2 bases, there was a span of 15 bases. The CDR3 length is 16 residues. The CDR3, as DNA: TGTGCCAGCAGCTTAGGGCTGGGGCAGGCCGCCTACGAGCAGTACTTC. As protein: CASSLGLGQAAYEQYF.

The V gene is TRBV12-3 or TRBV12-4, the J gene TRBJ2-1, with D perhaps matching TRBD2 (5 bases). The CDR3 runs to 11 residues. Trimming pared 6 bases from V and 8 bases from J, leaving 8 bases between. CDR3 sequence reads: CASRRTDEQFF. The CDR3 coding sequence is TGTGCCAGCAGGCGGACTGATGAGCAGTTCTTC.

The chain has TRBV4-2 and TRBJ2-5; D remains ambiguous. The CDR3 is 15 residues long. CDR1 and CDR2 from the germline V gene are LGHNA and YNFKEQ. Trimming took off 0 bases at V and 1 base at J, with 9 bases between the two ends. The CDR3 loop is CASSQEWAVQETQYF. In nucleotides, the CDR3 is TGTGCCAGCAGCCAAGAATGGGCAGTCCAAGAGACCCAGTACTTC.

This clonotype turned up a few times. The chain has TRBV6-5 and TRBJ1-1, with a tentative D call TRBD1 (5 bases). Trimming removed 2 bases from V and 1 base from J, with 17 bases in between. Germline assignment: CDR1 MNHEY and CDR2 SVGAGI. This CDR3 region has 17 residues. CDR3 nucleotide sequence: TGTGCCAGCAGTTACACCACAGGACTACTCCCGAACACTGAAGCTTTCTTT. This sequence encodes CASSYTTGLLPNTEAFF.

The CDR3 DNA is TGTGCCAGCAGCCAGGACAGGGTCTACGAGCAGTACGTC. The encoded protein is CASSQDRVYEQYV. This chain connects TRBV14 to TRBJ2-7; TRBD1 aligns across 8 bases. The CDR3 extends over 13 amino acids. CDR1 is SGHDN and CDR2 is FVKESK in the germline V gene. V was clipped by 3 bases and J by 3 bases; unmatched bases: 1.

This clonotype has a handful of counts. The chain carries TRBV14 and TRBJ2-1, with a tentative D call TRBD1 (5 bases). The CDR3 spans 14 residues. From germline, CDR1 is SGHDN and CDR2 FVKESK. V lost 2 bases and J lost 8, with 13 bases in between. CDR3 residues: CASSQSRAPYEQFF. CDR3 nucleotides: TGTGCCAGCAGCCAAAGCAGGGCCCCCTATGAGCAGTTCTTC.

This clonotype occurred once. The DNA for the CDR3 is TGTGCCATCAGTGAGTCCAGCGGGGGAAACAATGAGCAGTTCTTC. Its protein product is CAISESSGGNNEQFF. The chain uses TRBV10-3 and TRBJ2-1; TRBD2 matches 8 bases. This CDR3 comprises 15 residues. Germline lookup yields CDR1 ENHRY and CDR2 SYGVKD. Germline trimming cut 0 bases from V and 5 bases from J; bases unmatched to any gene: 3.

This clonotype occurred many times. V usage is TRBV7-8 and J usage is TRBJ2-2, with no clear D. The V end was cut by 1 base, the J end by 0 bases, with 12 bases between. The CDR3 sequence is 17 residues long. Germline V gene lookup returns CDR1 SGHVS and CDR2 FQNEAQ. The CDR3 is CASSLGFQATNTGELFF. The CDR3 DNA reads TGTGCCAGCAGCTTAGGGTTTCAGGCCACGAACACCGGGGAGCTGTTTTTT.

The chain is built from TRBV5-1 and TRBJ2-7; no definite D call. Germline V gives CDR1 SGHRS, CDR2 YFSETQ. There are 13 residues in the CDR3. V was pared by 2 bases and J by 2 bases, with 8 bases between. CDR3 nucleotides: TGCGCCAGCAGCTTAGGTCTCACCTACGAGCAGTACGTC. It is translated as CASSLGLTYEQYV.